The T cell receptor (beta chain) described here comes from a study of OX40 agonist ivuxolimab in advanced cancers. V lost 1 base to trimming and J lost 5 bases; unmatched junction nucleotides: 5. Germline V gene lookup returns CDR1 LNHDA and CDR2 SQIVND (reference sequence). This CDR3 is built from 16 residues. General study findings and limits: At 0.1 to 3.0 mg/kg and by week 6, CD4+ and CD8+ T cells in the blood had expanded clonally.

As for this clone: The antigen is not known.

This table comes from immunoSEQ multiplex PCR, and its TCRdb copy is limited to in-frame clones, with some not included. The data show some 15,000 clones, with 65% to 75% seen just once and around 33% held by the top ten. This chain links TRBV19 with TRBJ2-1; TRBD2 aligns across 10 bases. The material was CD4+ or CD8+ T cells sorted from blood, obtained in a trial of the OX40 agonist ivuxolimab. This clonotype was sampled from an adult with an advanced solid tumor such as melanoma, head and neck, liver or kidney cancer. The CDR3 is CASSIGAGGIDNEQFF. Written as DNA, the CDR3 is TGTGCCAGTAGTATAGGAGCGGGAGGGATCGACAATGAGCAGTTCTTC.